The present TCR beta chain was sequenced within a study of T cell responses to AZD1222 COVID-19 vaccine. CDR1 ENHRY and CDR2 SYGVKD come from the germline V gene. V gave up 2 bases and J gave up 5 bases, with 18 bases separating them. This CDR3 region has 16 residues. Libraries were prepared by immunoSEQ multiplex PCR; TCRdb keeps only in-frame clonotypes and omits some of them. Of approximately 140,000 clones in the sample, roughly 90% were seen once. The receptor comes from an adult who received the AZD1222 COVID-19 vaccine. The chain has TRBV10-3 and TRBJ1-2; D is ambiguous. The sequences come from peripheral blood, collected 28 days after the second AZD1222 dose. This CDR3 reads CAISEIPAAKKYGYTF. CDR3 nucleotides: TGTGCCATCAGTGAGATCCCGGCGGCAAAGAAGTATGGCTACACCTTC.